The sequence of this T cell receptor (beta chain) was determined in a study of glioma-infiltrating T cells. Study details: Sequencing aimed for about 4.5- to 11-fold coverage of about 940,000 peripheral T cells. Findings of the study overall: Shared blood CDR3 signature motifs marked patients with low tissue-blood divergence. Tissue-blood divergence was below expectation in non-neoplastic patients, above in gliomas.

This clonotype was observed many times. The antigen is not known. Germline CDR1 reads MNHNS; CDR2 reads SASEGT. V was clipped by 6 bases and J by 2 bases, with 11 bases between them. This CDR3 has 14 residues. TCR alpha and beta CDR3 regions were amplified from RNA using iRepertoire nested multiplex PCR. For one-step reverse transcription and amplification, 100-400 ng of tissue mRNA or PBMC total RNA was used. A single record per CDR3 protein comes from TCRdb applying MiXCR to the multiplex PCR reads. The sample shows about 380,000 distinct CDR3 sequences, about 40% of them seen only once. Sample: glioma tissue, nonneoplastic brain tissue, or PBMCs (not recorded which). The chain carries TRBV6-1 and TRBJ1-5; the D is unclear. This TCR was recovered from a human donor with low-grade glioma or glioblastoma, undergoing nonglioma brain surgery, or in good health (not recorded which). The CDR3 loop reads CASSPDFGNQPQHF. In nucleotides, the CDR3 is TGTGCCAGCAGCCCGGATTTCGGCAATCAGCCCCAGCATTTT.